One and the same sample provided the 19 T cell receptor beta chains below, sequenced in a study of blood T cells in healthy people across ages. A sample-barcoded 5' primer and a J-beta primer mix were used in a second PCR of about 7 to 12 cycles. TCRdb re-derived calls from the 5' RACE reads in MiXCR, one entry per CDR3 protein. The sample records just over 1 million distinct CDR3 sequences, 45% being singletons. Sequenced input: blood. The receptors come from a woman aged 60-75 years in good health.

The rearrangement links TRBV27 to TRBJ2-7; D is tentatively TRBD1 or TRBD2 (5 bases each). CDR1 is MNHEY and CDR2 is SMNVEV in the germline V gene (reference sequence). The CDR3 consists of 18 residues. V was cut by 0 bases and J by 7 bases, with 25 bases left in between. CDR3 bases: TGTGCCAGCAGTTTATCGTCCTCAGGGACCTCCATACTACGGGAGCAGTACTTC. Its protein is CASSLSSSGTSILREQYF.

The V gene is TRBV6-5, the J gene TRBJ2-5; D remains unclear. Trimming cost V 6 bases and J 0 bases, with 8 bases left between them. The length of the CDR3 is 13 residues. CDR1 is MNHEY, CDR2 SVGAGI, per germline. The CDR3 region has the DNA TGTGCCAGCAGGACGGCGTACCAAGAGACCCAGTACTTC. The encoded protein is CASRTAYQETQYF.

This clonotype occurred a few times. This chain joins TRBV27 and TRBJ2-4; 7 bases are a match to TRBD2. The J call may be mistaken, given a closer DNA end match to TRBJ2-7. Germline-derived CDR1 and CDR2 are MNHEY and SMNVEV (reference sequence). CDR3 length: 16 amino acids. The CDR3 DNA follows: TGTGCCAGCAGTTTTCTGGCCAGCGGGATATCTTACGAGCAGTACTTC. As protein: CASSFLASGISYEQYF.

The gene calls are TRBV9 and TRBJ2-1, with D tentatively TRBD2 (6 bases). Germline values: CDR1 SGDLS, CDR2 YYNGEE. CDR3 length equals 17 residues. The V gene lost 4 bases and the J gene lost 7 bases, with 24 bases spanning the gap. The CDR3 coding sequence is TGTGCCAGCAGCCTAGAGGGTGGACTATCCAGGCGGAATGAGCAGTTCTTC. Translation: CASSLEGGLSRRNEQFF.

The sample holds a few counts of this clonotype. The rearrangement links TRBV15 to TRBJ2-3; D not certain. The CDR3 is 16 residues long. V lost 1 base to trimming and J lost 2 bases, with 13 bases between them. Germline assignment: CDR1 LNHNV and CDR2 YYDKDF (reference sequence). CDR3 amino acids: CATSRVPSQTTDTQYF. The CDR3 nucleotides are TGTGCCACCAGCAGAGTTCCGTCGCAGACCACAGATACGCAGTATTTT.

The V gene is TRBV5-1, the J gene TRBJ2-2, with unresolved D. Germline lookup yields CDR1 SGHRS and CDR2 YFSETQ. The germline V and J ends were trimmed by 3 bases and 5 bases, with 11 bases remaining between them. The CDR3 loop spans 14 amino acids. This CDR3 reads CASSSLAGTGELFF. CDR3 bases: TGCGCCAGCAGCTCCCTTGCCGGGACCGGGGAGCTGTTTTTT.

V is TRBV11-2 and J is TRBJ2-7; 8 nucleotides line up with TRBD1. The length of the CDR3 is 14 residues. V shed 5 bases and J 5 bases; nucleotides not matched to a gene: 8. Looked up from germline, CDR1 is SGHAT and CDR2 is FQNNGV. The CDR3 protein is CASSPDRGVNEQYF. The CDR3 bases are TGTGCCAGCAGCCCCGACAGGGGAGTCAACGAGCAGTACTTC. Supplemented by reference TRBV11-2 and TRBJ2-7, the full variable domain reads EAGVAQSPRYKIIEKRQSVAFWCNPISGHATLYWYQQILGQGPKLLIQFQNNGVVDDSQLPKDRFSAERLKGVDSTLKIQPAKLEDSAVYLCASSPDRGVNEQYFGPGTRLTVT.

This rearrangement joins TRBV5-1 to TRBJ1-2; D is ambiguous. The CDR3 totals 13 residues. Trimming removed 3 bases from V and 4 bases from J, with 10 bases in between. Germline V gene data show CDR1 as SGHRS and CDR2 as YFSETQ. As DNA, the CDR3 is TGCGCCAGCAGCTCAGATCACCGCTATGGCTACACCTTC. It encodes CASSSDHRYGYTF. The full variable domain, its missing parts supplied by reference TRBV5-1 and TRBJ1-2, is KAGVTQTPRYLIKTRGQQVTLSCSPISGHRSVSWYQQTPGQGLQFLFEYFSETQRNKGNFPGRFSGRQFSNSRSEMNVSTLELGDSALYLCASSSDHRYGYTFGSGTRLTVV.

The chain employs TRBV4-1 and TRBJ2-5; D is unresolved. Trimming shortened V by 4 bases and J by 3 bases, and 18 bases separated the two germline ends. The CDR3 is 16 residues long. Germline V gives CDR1 MGHRA, CDR2 YSYEKL. The CDR3 region is CASSLQAAGPEETQYF. CDR3 sequence (DNA): TGCGCCAGCAGCCTTCAGGCGGCCGGACCCGAAGAGACCCAGTACTTC.

This clonotype occurred a few times. The chain is built from TRBV5-6 and TRBJ2-1; D not resolved. CDR1 SGHDT and CDR2 YYEEEE come from the germline V gene. CDR3 size: 13 residues. Trimming stripped 1 base from V and 3 bases from J, with 5 bases between. The CDR3 bases are TGTGCCAGCAGCTTGTTTCTCTACAATGAGCAGTTCTTC. Translating it yields CASSLFLYNEQFF.

This clonotype appeared a few times. The J gene is TRBJ1-5, the V gene TRBV6-5; TRBD1 aligns across 9 bases. The V segment lost 0 bases and the J segment 4 bases; nucleotides outside the gene matches: 4. The CDR3 is made up of 16 amino acids. CDR1 and CDR2 from the germline V gene are MNHEY and SVGAGI. The CDR3, as DNA: TGTGCCAGCAGTTACTCCGGGACAGGGCAAAATCAGCCCCAGCATTTT. Amino acid sequence: CASSYSGTGQNQPQHF.

This clonotype was counted a few times. The chain employs TRBV4-2 and TRBJ2-7; maybe TRBD1 (6 bases). This CDR3 comprises 16 residues. V was cut by 4 bases and J by 0 bases, with 16 bases left in between. The V gene's germline CDR1 is LGHNA and CDR2 YNFKEQ. The CDR3 nucleotides read TGTGCCAGCAGCCTAGTAACAGGGTCGACCTCCTACGAGCAGTACTTC. Protein sequence: CASSLVTGSTSYEQYF.

Concerning this clonotype: This clone may be a read error of a much larger clone one base away. The gene calls are TRBV12-3 or TRBV12-4 and TRBJ2-5, with D hard to call. The CDR3 is 14 residues long. Trimming removed 2 bases from V and 5 bases from J, with 12 bases in between. The CDR3 nucleotides are TGTGCCAGCAGTTTAAGAGCCCAAATGGAGACCCAGTACTTC. Encoded protein: CASSLRAQMETQYF.

This clonotype was recorded once. A much larger clone sits a single nucleotide away, making a read error possible. The chain is built from TRBV20-1 and TRBJ2-7; TRBD2 is a possible D gene (5 bases). The CDR3 totals 14 residues. Germline CDR1 reads DFQATT; CDR2 reads SNEGSKA (reference sequence). The CDR3, as DNA: TGCAGTACTAGAGATTTCGGGATAAGCTACGAGCAGTACTTC. Encoded protein: CSTRDFGISYEQYF.

The chain has TRBV10-2 and TRBJ2-5, with 7 nucleotides matching TRBD2. The end of the DNA is better explained by TRBJ2-7, so the J call may be wrong. Per the germline V gene, CDR1 is WSHSY and CDR2 is SAAADI. This CDR3 spans 15 amino acids. This CDR3 reads CASSESTRLADEQYF. Here the CDR3 DNA reads TGCGCCAGCAGTGAGTCGACTCGGCTAGCGGACGAGCAGTACTTC.

This rearrangement joins TRBV7-9 to TRBJ2-1; 10 bases map to TRBD2. V lost 4 bases and J lost 3; bases outside the gene matches: 9. Germline lookup yields CDR1 SEHNR and CDR2 FQNEAQ (reference sequence). There are 17 residues in the CDR3. As DNA, the CDR3 is TGTGCCAGCAGCTATGAAGACTCTAGCGGGAGCTACAATGAGCAGTTCTTC. Protein: CASSYEDSSGSYNEQFF.

This chain joins TRBV6-5 and TRBJ1-6, with D maybe TRBD1 (5 bases). The CDR3 sequence is 14 residues long. V was pared by 2 bases and J by 7 bases, with 9 bases between. Germline assignment: CDR1 MNHEY and CDR2 SVGAGI. The DNA of the CDR3 is TGTGCCAGCAGTTACGGGGCTCCCAATTCACCCCTCCACTTT. It translates to CASSYGAPNSPLHF.

This clonotype turned up a few times. The chain joins TRBV15 to TRBJ2-7; 9 nucleotides line up with TRBD1. Germline CDR1 reads LNHNV; CDR2 reads YYDKDF (reference sequence). The CDR3 spans 15 residues. J gave up 3 bases and V 1 base, and 4 bases lay outside the gene matches. CDR3 in DNA: TGTGCCACCAGCAGAGCCGGGACAGGGTTCTACGAGCAGTACTTC. Its protein is CATSRAGTGFYEQYF.

A word on this clonotype: A read error may produce the germline difference seen at one junction end. The rearrangement joins TRBV18 to TRBJ1-4, with D possibly matching TRBD1 (6 bases). The CDR3 spans 16 residues. Germline lookup yields CDR1 KGHSH and CDR2 LQKENI. The CDR3 is CVSSPQGQGRNEKLFF. CDR3 nucleotide sequence: TGTGTCAGCTCACCCCAAGGCCAGGGGAGGAATGAAAAACTGTTTTTT.